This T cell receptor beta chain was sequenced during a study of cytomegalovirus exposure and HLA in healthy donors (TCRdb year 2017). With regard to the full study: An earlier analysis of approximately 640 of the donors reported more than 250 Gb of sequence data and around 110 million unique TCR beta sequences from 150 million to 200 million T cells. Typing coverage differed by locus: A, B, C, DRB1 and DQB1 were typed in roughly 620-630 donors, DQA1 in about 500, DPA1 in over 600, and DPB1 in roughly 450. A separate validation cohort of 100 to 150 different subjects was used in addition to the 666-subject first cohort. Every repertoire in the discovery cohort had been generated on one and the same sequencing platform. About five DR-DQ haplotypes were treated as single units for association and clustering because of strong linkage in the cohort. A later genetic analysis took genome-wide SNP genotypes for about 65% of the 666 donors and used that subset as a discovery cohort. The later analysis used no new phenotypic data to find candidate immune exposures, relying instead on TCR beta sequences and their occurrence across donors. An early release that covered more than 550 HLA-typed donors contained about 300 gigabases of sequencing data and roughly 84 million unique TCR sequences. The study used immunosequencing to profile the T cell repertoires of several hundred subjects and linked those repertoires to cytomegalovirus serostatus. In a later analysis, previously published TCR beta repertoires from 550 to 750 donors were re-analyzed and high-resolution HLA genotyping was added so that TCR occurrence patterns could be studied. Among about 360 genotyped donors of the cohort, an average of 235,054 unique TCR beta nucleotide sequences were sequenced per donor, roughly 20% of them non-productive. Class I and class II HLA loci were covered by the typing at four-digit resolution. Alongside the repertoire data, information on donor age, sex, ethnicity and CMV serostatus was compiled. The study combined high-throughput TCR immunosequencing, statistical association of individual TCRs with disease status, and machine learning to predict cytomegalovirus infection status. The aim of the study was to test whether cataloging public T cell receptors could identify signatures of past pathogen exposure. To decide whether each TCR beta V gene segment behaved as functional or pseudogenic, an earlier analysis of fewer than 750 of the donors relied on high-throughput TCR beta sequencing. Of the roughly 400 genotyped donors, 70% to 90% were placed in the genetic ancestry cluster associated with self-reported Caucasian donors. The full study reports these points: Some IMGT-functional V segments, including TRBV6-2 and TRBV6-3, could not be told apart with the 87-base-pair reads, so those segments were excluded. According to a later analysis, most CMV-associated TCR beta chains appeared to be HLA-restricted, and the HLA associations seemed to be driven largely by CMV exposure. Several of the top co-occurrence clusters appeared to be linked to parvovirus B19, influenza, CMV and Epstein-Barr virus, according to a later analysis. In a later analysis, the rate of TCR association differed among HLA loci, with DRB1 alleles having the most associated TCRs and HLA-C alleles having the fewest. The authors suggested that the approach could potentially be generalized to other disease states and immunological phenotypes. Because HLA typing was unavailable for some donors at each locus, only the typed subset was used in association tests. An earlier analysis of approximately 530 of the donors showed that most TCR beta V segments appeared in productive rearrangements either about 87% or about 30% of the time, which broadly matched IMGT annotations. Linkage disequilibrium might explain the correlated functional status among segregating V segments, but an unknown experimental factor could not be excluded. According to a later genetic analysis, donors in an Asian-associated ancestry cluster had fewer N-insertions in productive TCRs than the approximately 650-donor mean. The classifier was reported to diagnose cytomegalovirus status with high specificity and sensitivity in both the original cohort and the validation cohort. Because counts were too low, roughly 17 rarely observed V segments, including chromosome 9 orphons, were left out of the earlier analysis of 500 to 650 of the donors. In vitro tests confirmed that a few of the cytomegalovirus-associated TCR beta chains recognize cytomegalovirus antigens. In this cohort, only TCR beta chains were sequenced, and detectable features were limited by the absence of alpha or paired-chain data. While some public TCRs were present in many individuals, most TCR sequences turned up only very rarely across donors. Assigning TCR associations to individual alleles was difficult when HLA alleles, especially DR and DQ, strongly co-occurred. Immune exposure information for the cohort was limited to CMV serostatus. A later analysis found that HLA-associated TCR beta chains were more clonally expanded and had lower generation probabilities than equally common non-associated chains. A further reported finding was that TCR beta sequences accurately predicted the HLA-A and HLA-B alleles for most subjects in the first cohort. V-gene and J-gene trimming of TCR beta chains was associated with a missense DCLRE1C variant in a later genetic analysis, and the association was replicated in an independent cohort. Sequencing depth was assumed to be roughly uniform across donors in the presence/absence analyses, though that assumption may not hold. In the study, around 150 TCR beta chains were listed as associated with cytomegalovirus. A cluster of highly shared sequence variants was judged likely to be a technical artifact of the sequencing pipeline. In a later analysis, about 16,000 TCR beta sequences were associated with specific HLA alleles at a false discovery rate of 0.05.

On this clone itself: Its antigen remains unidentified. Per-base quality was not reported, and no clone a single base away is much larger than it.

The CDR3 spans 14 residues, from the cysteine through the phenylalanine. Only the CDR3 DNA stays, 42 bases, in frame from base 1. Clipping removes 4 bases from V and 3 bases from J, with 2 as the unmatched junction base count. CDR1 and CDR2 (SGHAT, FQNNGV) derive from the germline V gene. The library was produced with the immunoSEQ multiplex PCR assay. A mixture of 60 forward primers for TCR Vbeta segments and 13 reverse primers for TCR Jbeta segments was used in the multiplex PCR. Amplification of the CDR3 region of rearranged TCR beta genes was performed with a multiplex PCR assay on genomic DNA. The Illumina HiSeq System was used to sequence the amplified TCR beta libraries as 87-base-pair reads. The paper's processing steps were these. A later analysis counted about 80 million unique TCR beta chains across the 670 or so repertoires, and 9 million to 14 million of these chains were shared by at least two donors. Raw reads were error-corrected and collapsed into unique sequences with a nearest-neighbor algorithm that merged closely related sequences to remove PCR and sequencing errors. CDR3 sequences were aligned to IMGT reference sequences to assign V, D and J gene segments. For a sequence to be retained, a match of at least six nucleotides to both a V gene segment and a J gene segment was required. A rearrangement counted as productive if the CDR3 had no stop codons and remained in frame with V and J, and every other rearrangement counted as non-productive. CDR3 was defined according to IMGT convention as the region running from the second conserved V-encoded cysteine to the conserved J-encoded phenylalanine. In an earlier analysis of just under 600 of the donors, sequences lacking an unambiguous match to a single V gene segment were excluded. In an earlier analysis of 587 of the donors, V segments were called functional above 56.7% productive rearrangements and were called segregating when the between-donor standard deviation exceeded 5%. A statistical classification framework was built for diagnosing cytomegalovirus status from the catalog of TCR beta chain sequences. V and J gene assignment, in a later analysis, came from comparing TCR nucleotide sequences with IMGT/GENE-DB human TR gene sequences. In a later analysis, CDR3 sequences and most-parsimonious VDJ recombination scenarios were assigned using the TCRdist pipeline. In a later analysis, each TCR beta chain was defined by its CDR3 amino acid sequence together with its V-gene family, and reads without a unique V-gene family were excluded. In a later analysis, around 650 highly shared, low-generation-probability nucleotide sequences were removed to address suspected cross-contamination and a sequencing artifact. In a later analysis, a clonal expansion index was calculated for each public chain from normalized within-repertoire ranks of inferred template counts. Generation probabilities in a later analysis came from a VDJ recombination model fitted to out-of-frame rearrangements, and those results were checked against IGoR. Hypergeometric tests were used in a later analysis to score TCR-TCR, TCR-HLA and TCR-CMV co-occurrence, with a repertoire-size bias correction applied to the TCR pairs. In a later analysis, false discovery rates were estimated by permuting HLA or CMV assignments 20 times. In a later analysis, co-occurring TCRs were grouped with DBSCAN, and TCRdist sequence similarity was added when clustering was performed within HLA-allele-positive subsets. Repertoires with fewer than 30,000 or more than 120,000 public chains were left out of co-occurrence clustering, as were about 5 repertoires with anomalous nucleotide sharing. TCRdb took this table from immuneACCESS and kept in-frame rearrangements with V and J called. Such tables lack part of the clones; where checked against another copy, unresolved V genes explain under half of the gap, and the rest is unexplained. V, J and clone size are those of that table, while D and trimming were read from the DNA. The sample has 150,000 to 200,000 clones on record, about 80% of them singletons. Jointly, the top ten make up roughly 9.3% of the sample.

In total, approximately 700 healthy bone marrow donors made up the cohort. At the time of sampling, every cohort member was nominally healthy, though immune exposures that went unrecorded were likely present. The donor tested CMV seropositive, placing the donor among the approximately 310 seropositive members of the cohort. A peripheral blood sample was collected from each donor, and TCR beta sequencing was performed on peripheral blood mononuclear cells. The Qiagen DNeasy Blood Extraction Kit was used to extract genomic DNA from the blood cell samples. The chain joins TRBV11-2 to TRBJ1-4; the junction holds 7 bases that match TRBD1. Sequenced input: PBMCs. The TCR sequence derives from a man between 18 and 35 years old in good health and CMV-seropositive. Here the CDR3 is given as CASSSRGSNEKLFF. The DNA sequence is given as TGTGCCAGCAGCTCCAGGGGGTCTAATGAAAAACTGTTTTTT. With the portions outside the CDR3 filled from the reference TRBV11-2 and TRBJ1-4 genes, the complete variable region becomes EAGVAQSPRYKIIEKRQSVAFWCNPISGHATLYWYQQILGQGPKLLIQFQNNGVVDDSQLPKDRFSAERLKGVDSTLKIQPAKLEDSAVYLCASSSRGSNEKLFFGSGTQLSVL.